Detailed here is one T cell receptor (beta chain). The antigen is not known. The sample is drawn from a study of CD8 T cells in Susac syndrome. Study observations and caveats: The study recognized that the number of individuals in its TCR sequencing and HLA analysis was relatively small.

Random hexamers served to reverse transcribe roughly 0.5 to 1 ug RNA. The TCR beta CDR3 was amplified by immunoSEQ multiplex PCR across 54 Vbeta, 13 Jbeta. One entry per CDR3 protein results from TCRdb running MiXCR on the immunoSEQ multiplex PCR reads. This sample has 150,000 to 200,000 distinct CDR3 sequences; just under 95% occur once, and the top ten carry over 0.12%. Germline values: CDR1 MNHEY, CDR2 SVGEGT. V lost 5 bases to trimming and J lost 5 bases, with 22 bases between them. This CDR3 is 16 amino acids long. The V gene is TRBV6-2 or TRBV6-3, the J gene TRBJ2-7; TRBD2 is a possible D gene (5 bases). This TCR was sampled from a human donor in good health. Specimen: CD4+ T cells from PBMCs. The CDR3 here is CASSGRRPKGTHEQYF. The CDR3 nucleotides read TGTGCCAGCAGTGGCCGGAGGCCAAAAGGTACCCACGAGCAGTACTTC.